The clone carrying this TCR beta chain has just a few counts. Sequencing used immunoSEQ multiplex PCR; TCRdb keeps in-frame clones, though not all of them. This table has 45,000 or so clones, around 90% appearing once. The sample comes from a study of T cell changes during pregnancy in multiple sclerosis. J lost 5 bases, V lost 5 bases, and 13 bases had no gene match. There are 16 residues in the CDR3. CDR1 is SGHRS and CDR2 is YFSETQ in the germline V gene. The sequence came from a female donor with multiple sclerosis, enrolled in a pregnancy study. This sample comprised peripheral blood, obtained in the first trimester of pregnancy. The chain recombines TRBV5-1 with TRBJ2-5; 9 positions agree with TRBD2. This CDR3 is CASSIGERGAGETQYF. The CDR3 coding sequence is TGCGCCAGCAGTATCGGAGAGCGGGGGGCCGGGGAGACCCAGTACTTC.